The rows below give T cell receptor beta chains drawn from one sample of a study of shared clonotypes between healthy human individuals. Assay used: immunoSEQ multiplex PCR; TCRdb lists only in-frame clones, some missing. The table records 2 million to 2.5 million clones, about nine tenths of them present only once. Source material: naive CD4+ T cells from PBMCs. The receptors come from a young man in good health. Some clones in this sample may be carry-over from other donors' samples. CDR3s include the opening cysteine and the closing phenylalanine or tryptophan. The D gene is left open where the match is weak. Clone sizes are given selectively: once, few, many, or a class where the clone is expanded.

>.|TRBJ2-7|.|TRBV2
CASISTHSYEQYF
TGTGCCAGCATAAGCACACACTCCTACGAGCAGTACTTC
>TRBD1|TRBJ2-6|.|TRBV18
CASSRGQAILSGANVLTF
TGTGCCAGCTCTAGGGGACAGGCAATCCTCAGCGGGGCCAACGTCCTGACTTTC
>TRBD1|TRBJ1-4|.|TRBV7-9
CASSYGQGDSVAKLFF
TGTGCCAGCAGCTACGGACAGGGCGATTCTGTGGCGAAACTGTTTTTT
>TRBD2|TRBJ2-1|.|TRBV9
CASSVDSGRAGNEQFF
TGTGCCAGCAGCGTAGATAGCGGGAGGGCCGGGAATGAGCAGTTCTTC
>.|TRBJ2-2|.|TRBV5-6
CASRYGTGELFF
TGTGCCAGCAGATACGGGACCGGGGAGCTGTTTTTT
>.|TRBJ1-6|.|TRBV7-2
CASSLGGSATLHF
TGTGCCAGCAGCTTAGGGGGGTCCGCGACCCTCCACTTT
>TRBD1|TRBJ2-3|.|TRBV5-1
CASSLGDSQRDTQYF
TGCGCCAGCAGCTTGGGGGACAGTCAACGGGATACGCAGTATTTT
>.|TRBJ1-1|.|TRBV5-1
CASSPDRPNTEAFF
TGCGCCAGCAGCCCGGACAGACCGAACACTGAAGCTTTCTTT
>TRBD1|TRBJ2-7|.|TRBV28
CASSFGTVGPYEQYF
TGTGCCAGCAGTTTCGGGACAGTAGGACCCTACGAGCAGTACTTC
>.|TRBJ2-5|.|TRBV6-5
CASNLRGTAGETQYF
TGTGCCAGCAATTTAAGGGGGACCGCGGGAGAGACCCAGTACTTC
>TRBD1|TRBJ2-5|.|TRBV7-6
CASSPRKPPMTGAGETQYF
TGTGCCAGCAGCCCCCGAAAACCACCGATGACAGGGGCGGGGGAGACCCAGTACTTC
>TRBD2|TRBJ2-1|.|TRBV5-6
CASIIFRASGSINEQFF
TGTGCCAGCATCATATTTCGGGCTAGCGGGAGTATAAATGAGCAGTTCTTC
>.|TRBJ1-1|.|TRBV28
CASSETPTEAFF
TGTGCCAGCAGTGAGACACCCACTGAAGCTTTCTTT
>.|TRBJ2-3|.|TRBV6-4
CASKGWGDPTDTQYF
TGTGCCAGCAAGGGATGGGGGGATCCCACAGATACGCAGTATTTT
>.|TRBJ2-7|once|TRBV2
CASSQPGSLWEQYF
TGTGCCAGCAGCCAGCCCGGCTCCCTCTGGGAGCAGTACTTC
>.|TRBJ2-7|.|TRBV28
CASSLPPGAREQYF
TGTGCCAGCAGTTTGCCCCCCGGGGCGAGGGAGCAGTACTTC
>.|TRBJ1-3|.|TRBV7-9
CASSFRTGNTIYF
TGTGCCAGCAGCTTCAGGACTGGAAACACCATATATTTT
>.|TRBJ2-2|.|TRBV7-2
CASRRLQNWAGELFF
TGTGCCAGCCGTCGGTTGCAGAACTGGGCCGGGGAGCTGTTTTTT
>.|TRBJ2-3|once|TRBV30
CALGRAGDTQYF
TGTGCCCTGGGCAGGGCCGGAGATACGCAGTATTTT
>TRBD1|TRBJ2-5|once|TRBV5-4
CASITMTGSQETQYF
TGTGCCAGCATCACAATGACAGGGTCGCAAGAGACCCAGTACTTC
>.|TRBJ1-2|.|TRBV9
CASSASGYGYTF
TGTGCCAGCAGCGCTTCAGGCTATGGCTACACCTTC
>.|TRBJ1-5|.|TRBV7-6
CASSLFLGSVSNQPQHF
TGTGCCAGCAGCTTATTTCTGGGGTCGGTTAGCAATCAGCCCCAGCATTTT
>.|TRBJ2-7|.|TRBV28
CATFRLDHGREQYF
TGTGCCACTTTCCGACTAGATCATGGTAGGGAGCAGTACTTC